This TCR beta chain was identified in a study of T-cell memory formation after mild COVID-19 (dated by TCRdb to the early 2020s). Concerning the study at large: TCR sequence clusters from the two donors were largely donor specific. In a couple of donors, T-cell clones that expanded and contracted after mild COVID-19 were tracked by sequencing TCRalpha and TCRbeta repertoires over time. The cohort was made up of two young adult volunteers, one female and one male, who were previously healthy. Overall study outcomes, separate from this receptor: SARS-CoV-2 specificity was not confirmed for the second-wave clones peaking on day 37. Some responding clones were found in pre-infection memory, which suggests that pre-existing cross-reactive memory T cells took part in the SARS-CoV-2 response. Contracting CD4+ clones were located mainly in the CM and EM memory subsets, whereas CD8+ clones were found to be enriched in EMRA. Only a couple of mild cases were covered in the study, and larger cohorts including severe cases with pre-infection samples were considered necessary. Balanced CD4/CD8 phenotypes were observed for clones contracting from day 15 to 85, whereas a bias towards CD4+ was observed for a second wave of clones expanding from day 15 to 37.

The germline V gene yields MNHEY for CDR1 and SVGEGT for CDR2. Between the V and J ends, shortened by 2 bases and 3 bases respectively, the junction contains 10 bases. The CDR3 has 14 amino acids, counting the end cysteine and phenylalanine. Only the CDR3 part of the read is kept: 42 bases, read in frame from the first base. Reads for this sample came from an Illumina NovaSeq 6000. TCRalpha and TCRbeta cDNA libraries were built by 5'RACE with constant-segment primers, adding sample barcodes and unique molecular identifiers. RNA was extracted from every sample with Trizol reagent. Amplification of the libraries took two PCR steps, and the second step added a second sample barcode plus Illumina TruSeq adapters. Libraries were sequenced on an Illumina NovaSeq with 2 x 150 bp paired-end reads. In the original analysis: Demultiplexing of reads and collapsing into UMI-guided consensus sequences were performed with migec v1.2.7. With mixcr v2.1.11, UMI consensuses were aligned to TRA and TRB V and J templates and assembled into clonotypes. A clonotype was counted as expanded or contracted only if both edgeR and NoisET called the change significant, with noise models trained on biological replicates. For edgeR calls, the thresholds were a false discovery rate-adjusted p below 0.01 and a log2 fold-change of 1. As an exploratory analysis of dynamics, PCA with hierarchical clustering was applied to max-normalized trajectories of the 1000 most abundant clonotypes. Separately sequenced CD4+ and CD8+ repertoires were used to assign a CD4 or CD8 phenotype to each responding clone. TCRdb cleaned the public reads at Q25 with fastp, built clones with MiXCR and kept in-frame beta chains. Rows merge per CDR3 protein into single entries with the most common DNA and genes. In this record, the V and J calls reflect TCRdb's handling and not the investigators' own analysis. The sample table holds around 250,000 distinct CDR3 sequences, of which around 15% were seen once. The ten most abundant clones make up approximately 25% of the sample.

This clonotype was found a few times. Its specific antigen is unknown. It has no much larger one-base neighbor in the sample; base qualities were not kept. Ficoll-Paque density gradient centrifugation was the method used to isolate PBMCs. This chain is built from TRBV6-2 or TRBV6-3 and TRBJ1-1; the D gene is perhaps TRBD1, on 5 matching bases. The TCR sequence derives from a man aged 18 to 30 who had mild COVID-19 (a few samples of this study predate the infection). The sample titles of this study are shuffled in the database, so cell type and time point are left out; the donor was told from shared clones. The sample taken for sequencing was PBMCs or a T cell subset sorted from them (not recorded which). The CDR3 protein sequence reads: CASSYQGWYTEAFF. The nucleotides read TGTGCCAGCAGTTACCAGGGTTGGTACACTGAAGCTTTCTTT.